Listed below are T cell receptor beta chains from one sample, sequenced in a study of cytomegalovirus exposure and HLA in healthy donors. The protocol was immunoSEQ multiplex PCR, while the TCRdb copy is restricted to in-frame clones and leaves out a portion. The sample gives about 120,000 clones, about 70% of which show up once; approximately 1.9% is in the top ten. The specimen was PBMCs. These receptors were obtained from a human donor in good health. Both conserved end residues are part of each CDR3. D genes are given only for firm matches. Expanded clones are given a class, and other clones once, few, many or no size at all.

cdr3_nt,cdr3_aa,d_call,v_call,j_call,clone_size
TGTGCCAGCAGTTATGGGGTTAGGGGGGGGGATCAGCCCCAGCATTTT,CASSYGVRGGDQPQHF,-,TRBV6-6,TRBJ1-5,-
TGTGCCAGCAGCTTACGAGGGATTGTCTACGAGCAGTACTTC,CASSLRGIVYEQYF,-,TRBV7-2,TRBJ2-7,few
TGTGCCAGCAGCACCCAGACAGGACCACAAGAGACCCAGTACTTC,CASSTQTGPQETQYF,-,TRBV9,TRBJ2-5,few
TGTGCCAGCAGAGACCTAGCGGGAGTGTCCTACGAGCAGTACTTC,CASRDLAGVSYEQYF,TRBD2,TRBV6-6,TRBJ2-7,-
TGTGCCAGCGCCCGGAGGAGGTCAGATACGCAGTATTTT,CASARRRSDTQYF,-,TRBV27,TRBJ2-3,-
TGCGCCAGCAGCTGGGGGACAGGGGAGTATGGCGAGCAGTACTTC,CASSWGTGEYGEQYF,TRBD1,TRBV5-1,TRBJ2-7,-
TGTGCCAGCAGTTTACAGGGGGCGGGTACCGGGGAGCTGTTTTTT,CASSLQGAGTGELFF,TRBD1,TRBV27,TRBJ2-2,-
TGTGCCACCGGACAGGGGGGACGTACGGAGCAGTTCTTC,CATGQGGRTEQFF,TRBD1,TRBV28,TRBJ2-1,-
TGTGCCAGCAGCAAGGACAGGGTAAATGCAACTAATGAAAAACTGTTTTTT,CASSKDRVNATNEKLFF,TRBD1,TRBV7-9,TRBJ1-4,-
TGTGCCAGCAGCACTCTACAGGTTTCCGAGCAGTACTTC,CASSTLQVSEQYF,-,TRBV7-6,TRBJ2-7,-
TGTGCCAGCAGCCAAACGACAGGGTCCGCTCAGCCCCAGCATTTT,CASSQTTGSAQPQHF,TRBD1,TRBV4-2,TRBJ1-5,-
TGCGCCAGCAGCTTGGTTGGAGGAGCCCTCTACAATGAGCAGTTCTTC,CASSLVGGALYNEQFF,-,TRBV5-1,TRBJ2-1,-
TGTGCCAGCACTTTAGGAGGGGTGGGAAGCAATCAGCCCCAGCATTTT,CASTLGGVGSNQPQHF,-,TRBV2,TRBJ1-5,-
TGTGCCAGCACCCTGAGGGCTCCTGGCTACACCTTC,CASTLRAPGYTF,-,TRBV6-1,TRBJ1-2,-
TGTGCCAGCAGTTTCGGGGGGGCCCGTGAGACCCAGTACTTC,CASSFGGARETQYF,TRBD2,TRBV28,TRBJ2-5,-
TGTGCCAGCAGACGACTGACTAATGAAAAACTGTTTTTT,CASRRLTNEKLFF,-,TRBV6-5,TRBJ1-4,-
TGTGCCAGCAGTAAGCCCAGGGGACAGGGGGCCTACGAGCAGTACTTC,CASSKPRGQGAYEQYF,TRBD1,TRBV27,TRBJ2-7,-
TGTGCCTGGATTACCGGGACTAGCTCCTACAATGAGCAGTTCTTC,CAWITGTSSYNEQFF,TRBD2,TRBV30,TRBJ2-1,-
TGTGCCAGCAGTTCCTCTCTGCATAGCTCCTATAATTCACCCCTCCACTTT,CASSSSLHSSYNSPLHF,-,TRBV27,TRBJ1-6,-
TGTGCCAGCAGCTTTAGACAGGGTCATGGCTACACCTTC,CASSFRQGHGYTF,TRBD1,TRBV7-2,TRBJ1-2,-
TGTGCTAGTGGCTCTAGCGGAGGGGTAGGAACCGGGGAGCTGTTTTTT,CASGSSGGVGTGELFF,TRBD2,TRBV12-5,TRBJ2-2,-
TGTGCCAGCAGCCAAAACGCAGGGAAAACGCAGTACTTC,CASSQNAGKTQYF,-,TRBV14,TRBJ2-7,-
TGTGCCAGCAGCTGGGGACTAGCGGGGGCCGGGGAGCTGTTTTTT,CASSWGLAGAGELFF,TRBD2,TRBV7-6,TRBJ2-2,-
TGTGCCAGCAGGGCCCAGGGTGGGGTTTACGAGCAGTACTTC,CASRAQGGVYEQYF,-,TRBV6-1,TRBJ2-7,-
TGTGCCAGCAGCTTATCCGGGACTAGTCCCTACGAGCAGTACTTC,CASSLSGTSPYEQYF,TRBD2,TRBV5-5,TRBJ2-7,-
TGCGCCACCTCAGTCTCCACGAGCACAGATACGCAGTATTTT,CATSVSTSTDTQYF,-,TRBV10-1,TRBJ2-3,-
TGCGCCAGCAGCTCAGGCCCTTTTGATGGGGACAGGGCGGATCCTCTTTACGAGCAGTACTTC,CASSSGPFDGDRADPLYEQYF,TRBD1,TRBV5-1,TRBJ2-7,-
TGTGCCTGGAGTGTAGGACAGGGGAGGACTGAAGCTTTCTTT,CAWSVGQGRTEAFF,TRBD1,TRBV30,TRBJ1-1,-
TGTGCCAGCAGCCAGCGGGGGGGGATTTACAATGAGCAGTTCTTC,CASSQRGGIYNEQFF,TRBD2,TRBV5-8,TRBJ2-1,-
TGTGCCAGCAGCTCCAACAGGGGGGTAAGCACAGATACGCAGTATTTT,CASSSNRGVSTDTQYF,TRBD1,TRBV11-2,TRBJ2-3,-
TGTGCCAGCAGTTACTCGAACAGGGGGTATGAAAAACTGTTTTTT,CASSYSNRGYEKLFF,TRBD1,TRBV6-5,TRBJ1-4,-
TGTGCCAGCAGGCGACAGGAAAACACTGAAGCTTTCTTT,CASRRQENTEAFF,-,TRBV28,TRBJ1-1,-
TGTGCCAGCTCAGCGAAACAGGGGGGAGCCTCCTATAATTCACCCCTCCACTTT,CASSAKQGGASYNSPLHF,TRBD1,TRBV18,TRBJ1-6,-
TGTGCCAGTGGCTCCAACATGAGGGACACTGAAGCTTTCTTT,CASGSNMRDTEAFF,-,TRBV14,TRBJ1-1,few
TGCGCCAGCAGCTTGGTGCAGGGTGTTGGCTACACCTTC,CASSLVQGVGYTF,-,TRBV5-1,TRBJ1-2,-
TGTGCCAGCAGCTTATCATCAGGGTTTAAGGGCTACACCTTC,CASSLSSGFKGYTF,-,TRBV7-9,TRBJ1-2,-
TGTGCCAGCAGTCGGACAGGGAACGAGCAGTACTTC,CASSRTGNEQYF,TRBD1,TRBV6-5,TRBJ2-7,-